This T cell receptor (beta chain) was identified during a study of graft-versus-host responses after intestinal transplantation. About this clone: Its target is not known.

Sequencing was performed with immunoSEQ multiplex PCR; in TCRdb, only in-frame clones are kept and a portion is missing. Found here are some 88,000 clones, approximately 94% of them singletons; the top ten hold about 2%. This CDR3 comprises 15 residues. V was clipped by 3 bases and J by 7 bases, with 18 bases between them. Germline CDR1 and CDR2: LNHDA and SQIVND (reference sequence). The sample here was unstimulated CD8+ T cells sorted from spleen or lymph node cells, taken before intestinal transplant. This clonotype was obtained from a human donor who received an intestinal transplant. The chain combines TRBV19 with TRBJ1-2; D is ambiguous. CDR3 region: CASSMVPRGPGGYTF. The CDR3 coding sequence is TGTGCCAGTAGTATGGTTCCCCGAGGCCCTGGTGGCTACACCTTC.